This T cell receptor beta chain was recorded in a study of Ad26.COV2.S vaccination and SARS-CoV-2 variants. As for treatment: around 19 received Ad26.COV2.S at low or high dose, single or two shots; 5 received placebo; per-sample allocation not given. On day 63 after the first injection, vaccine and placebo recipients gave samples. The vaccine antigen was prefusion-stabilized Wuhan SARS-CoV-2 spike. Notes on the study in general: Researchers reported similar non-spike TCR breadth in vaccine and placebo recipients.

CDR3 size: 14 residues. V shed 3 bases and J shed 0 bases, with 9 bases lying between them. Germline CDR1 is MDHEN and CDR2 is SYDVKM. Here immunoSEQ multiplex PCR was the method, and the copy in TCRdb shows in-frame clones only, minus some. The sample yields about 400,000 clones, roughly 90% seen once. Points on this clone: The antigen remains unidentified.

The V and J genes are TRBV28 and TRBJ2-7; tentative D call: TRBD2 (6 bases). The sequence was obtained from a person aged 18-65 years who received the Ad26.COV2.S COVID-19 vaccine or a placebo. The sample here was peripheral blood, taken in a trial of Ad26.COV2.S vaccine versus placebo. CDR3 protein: CASSLGGSSYEQYF. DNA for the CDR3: TGTGCCAGCAGTTTGGGGGGATCCTCCTACGAGCAGTACTTC.